These 15 T cell receptor beta chains were all obtained from the same sample, sequenced in a study of blood T cell repertoires in COVID-19. Produced via immunoSEQ multiplex PCR; TCRdb's table is partial and in-frame only. Among a few hundred thousand clones listed, 65% to 85% were seen once. The sequencing input was peripheral blood. Every receptor here comes from a woman aged 55-70 years with acute or convalescent COVID-19.

The chain has TRBV30 and TRBJ1-6; maybe TRBD1 (5 bases). Trimming took off 2 bases at V and 7 bases at J, with 12 bases between the two ends. The CDR3 consists of 14 residues. Germline V gives CDR1 GTSNPN, CDR2 SVGIG (reference sequence). The CDR3 DNA follows: TGTGCCTGGAGTCGCCGGGGGGGGAATTCACCCCTCCACTTT. It yields the protein CAWSRRGGNSPLHF.

This clone was counted once. The chain carries TRBV7-8 and TRBJ1-3, with 9 nucleotides matching TRBD1. V gave up 5 bases and J gave up 4 bases; unmatched junction bases: 3. Germline V gene sequence: CDR1 SGHVS, CDR2 FQNEAQ. The CDR3 contains 14 residues. DNA of the CDR3: TGTGCCAGCAGCCCCACAGGGGGCGGAAACACCATATATTTT. Translating gives CASSPTGGGNTIYF. The full variable domain, its missing parts supplied by reference TRBV7-8 and TRBJ1-3, is GAGVSQSPRYKVAKRGQDVALRCDPISGHVSLFWYQQALGQGPEFLTYFQNEAQLDKSGLPSDRFFAERPEGSVSTLKIQRTQQEDSAVYLCASSPTGGGNTIYFGEGSWLTVV.

This chain uses TRBV4-2 with TRBJ2-1, with TRBD2 identical over 11 bases. V lost 1 base and J lost 6; bases outside the gene matches: 11. This CDR3 is 18 amino acids long. Germline CDR1 LGHNA, CDR2 YNFKEQ. The CDR3 bases are TGTGCCAGCAGCCAAGTCAGCGGAGGTAGCGGGGGGGGCAATGAGCAGTTCTTC. Translated: CASSQVSGGSGGGNEQFF.

This chain joins TRBV3-1 (or the pseudogene TRBV3-2) and TRBJ2-1; D is possibly TRBD2 (6 bases). CDR3 length equals 18 residues. Trimming shortened V by 4 bases and J by 0 bases, and 19 bases separated the two germline ends. Germline loops: CDR1 LGHDT, CDR2 YNNKEL (reference sequence). The CDR3 here is CASSRNAGAGPSYNEQFF. The CDR3 DNA is TGTGCCAGCAGCCGAAATGCCGGTGCGGGGCCCTCCTACAATGAGCAGTTCTTC.

V and J are TRBV5-1 and TRBJ2-1, with D possibly being TRBD2 (7 bases). Germline-derived CDR1 and CDR2 are SGHRS and YFSETQ. The CDR3 extends over 14 amino acids. Trimming left V 2 bases short and J 7 bases short, with 13 bases between. The DNA for the CDR3 is TGCGCCAGCAGCTTTCGGGGGGCCTTGAATGAGCAGTTCTTC. Protein product: CASSFRGALNEQFF.

The count of this clone is one. The rearrangement joins TRBV5-1 to TRBJ1-6; no clear D gene. This CDR3 is built from 15 residues. Germline CDR1 reads SGHRS; CDR2 reads YFSETQ. Trimming pared 0 bases from V and 7 bases from J, leaving 11 bases between. The CDR3 nucleotides are TGCGCCAGCAGCTTGGTTCCAGATTACAATTCACCCCTCCACTTT. It codes for CASSLVPDYNSPLHF.

The J gene is TRBJ2-7, the V gene TRBV7-9; D call uncertain. Germline-derived CDR1 and CDR2 are SEHNR and FQNEAQ (reference sequence). V was clipped by 5 bases and J by 6 bases, with 8 bases between them. The CDR3 consists of 11 residues. CDR3 coding DNA: TGTGCCAGCAGCACCCTCGGCGAGCAGTACTTC. It translates to CASSTLGEQYF.

The DNA of the CDR3 is TGTGCCGTCCGACTAGCGGGGGGGCCGGACACCGGGGAGCTGTTTTTT. Amino acids: CAVRLAGGPDTGELFF. The J gene is TRBJ2-2, the V gene TRBV5-8; 14 bases fit TRBD2. Per the germline V gene, CDR1 is SGHTS and CDR2 is YDEGEE. The V segment lost 10 bases and the J segment 3 bases; nucleotides outside the gene matches: 8. The CDR3 loop spans 16 amino acids.

V gene TRBV5-5 combines with J gene TRBJ2-2; perhaps TRBD2 as D (5 bases). The CDR3 is made up of 15 amino acids. V shed 4 bases and J shed 0 bases, with 10 bases lying between them. Looked up from germline, CDR1 is SGHKS and CDR2 is YYEKEE (reference sequence). CDR3 sequence (DNA): TGTGCCAGCAGCCCTGAGGGTTCGAACACCGGGGAGCTGTTTTTT. This translates into CASSPEGSNTGELFF.

The chain employs TRBV13 and TRBJ2-5; no firm D call. Germline values: CDR1 PRHDT, CDR2 FYEKMQ (reference sequence). V lost 5 bases and J lost 2, with 9 bases in between. CDR3 size: 13 residues. CDR3 coding DNA: TGTGCCAGCAGCGGCTACGGGCAAGAGACCCAGTACTTC. This encodes CASSGYGQETQYF.

This chain joins TRBV5-6 and TRBJ2-1; no firm D call. CDR3 length equals 13 residues. CDR1 and CDR2 from the germline V gene are SGHDT and YYEEEE. Deletions cut 4 bases from V and 12 bases from J, with 17 bases between. The CDR3 DNA reads TGTGCCAGCAGCCCCTCAAGCGCCTTGGCGCAGTTCTTC. Amino acid sequence: CASSPSSALAQFF.

The V gene is TRBV12-3 or TRBV12-4, the J gene TRBJ2-7; unclear D gene. The V end was cut by 6 bases, the J end by 4 bases, with 7 bases between. The CDR3 has 11 amino acids. CDR3 DNA: TGTGCCAGCAGCTCCGGGTACGAGCAGTACTTC. It yields the protein CASSSGYEQYF.

Concerning this clone: The sample holds other DNA sequences that translate to the same CDR3. The gene calls are TRBV12-3 or TRBV12-4 and TRBJ1-1, with 8 bases aligning to TRBD1. The CDR3 has 13 residues. J gave up 5 bases and V 6 bases, and 5 bases lay outside the gene matches. CDR3: CASSRTGRTEAFF. Here the CDR3 DNA reads TGTGCCAGCAGCCGGACAGGGAGGACTGAAGCTTTCTTT.

J is TRBJ1-2 and V is TRBV19; 7 bases are shared with TRBD1. Germline CDR1 is LNHDA and CDR2 is SQIVND (reference sequence). The CDR3 consists of 13 residues. V dropped 8 bases and J dropped 3; count of bases not matched to a gene: 6. The CDR3 sequence is CASRDREDYGYTF. The CDR3 coding sequence is TGTGCCAGTCGGGACAGAGAGGACTATGGCTACACCTTC.

The chain carries TRBV28 and TRBJ1-2, with unresolved D. CDR3 length equals 13 residues. V was shortened by 5 bases and J by 4 bases, with 11 bases between the two germline ends. The germline V gene encodes CDR1 MDHEN and CDR2 SYDVKM. Written as DNA, the CDR3 is TGTGCCAGCAGTGTCCCTCGGGGCTATGGCTACACCTTC. Encoded protein: CASSVPRGYGYTF.